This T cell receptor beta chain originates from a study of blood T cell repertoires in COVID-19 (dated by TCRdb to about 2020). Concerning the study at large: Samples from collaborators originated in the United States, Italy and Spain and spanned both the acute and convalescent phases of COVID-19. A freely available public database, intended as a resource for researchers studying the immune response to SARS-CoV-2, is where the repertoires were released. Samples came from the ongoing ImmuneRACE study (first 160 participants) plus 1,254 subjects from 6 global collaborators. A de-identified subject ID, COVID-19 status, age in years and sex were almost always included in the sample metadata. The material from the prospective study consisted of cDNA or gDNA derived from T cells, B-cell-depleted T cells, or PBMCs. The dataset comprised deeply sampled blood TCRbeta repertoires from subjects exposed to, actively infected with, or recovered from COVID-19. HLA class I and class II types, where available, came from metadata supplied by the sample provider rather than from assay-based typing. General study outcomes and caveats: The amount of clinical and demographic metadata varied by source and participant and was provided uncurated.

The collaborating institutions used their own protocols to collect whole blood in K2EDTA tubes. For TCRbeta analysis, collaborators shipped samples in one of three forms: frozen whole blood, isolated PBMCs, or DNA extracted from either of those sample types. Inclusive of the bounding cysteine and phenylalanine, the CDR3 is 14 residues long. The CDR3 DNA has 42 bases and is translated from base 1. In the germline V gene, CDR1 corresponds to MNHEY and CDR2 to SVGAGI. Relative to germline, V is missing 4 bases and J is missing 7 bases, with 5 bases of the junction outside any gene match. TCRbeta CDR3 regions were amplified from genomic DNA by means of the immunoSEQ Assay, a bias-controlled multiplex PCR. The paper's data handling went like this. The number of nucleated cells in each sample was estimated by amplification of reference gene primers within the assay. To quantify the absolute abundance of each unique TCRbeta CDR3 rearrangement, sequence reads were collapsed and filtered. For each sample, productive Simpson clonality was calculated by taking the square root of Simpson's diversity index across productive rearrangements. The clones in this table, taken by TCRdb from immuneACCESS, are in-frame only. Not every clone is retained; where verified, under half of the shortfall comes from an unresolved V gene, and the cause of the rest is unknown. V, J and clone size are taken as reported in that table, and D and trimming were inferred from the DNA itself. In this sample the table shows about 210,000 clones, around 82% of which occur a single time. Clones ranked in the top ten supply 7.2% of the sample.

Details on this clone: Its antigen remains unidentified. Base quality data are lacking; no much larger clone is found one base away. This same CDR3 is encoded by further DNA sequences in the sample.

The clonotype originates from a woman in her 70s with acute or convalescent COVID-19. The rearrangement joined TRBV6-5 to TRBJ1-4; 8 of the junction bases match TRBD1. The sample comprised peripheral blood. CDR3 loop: CASSLQGGGEKLFF. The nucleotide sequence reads TGTGCCAGCAGTTTACAGGGGGGAGGTGAAAAACTGTTTTTT.